A single sample gave rise to the 3 T cell receptor beta chains below, sequenced in a study of tumor-infiltrating lymphocytes in primary liver carcinoma. The authors made TCR beta cDNA from around 500 ng total RNA with a constant-region primer. Slightly modified ARM-PCR served as the procedure for the TCR beta libraries. These libraries came from three rounds of nested multiplex PCR. Two initial PCR rounds of about 11 cycles each paired TRBV1-TRBV30 forward primers with a C-beta reverse primer. TCRdb itself ran the multiplex PCR reads through MiXCR, one entry per CDR3 protein. The table includes tens of thousands of distinct CDR3 sequences, more than 70% detected once. The tissue used was unsorted bulk material of about 19-31 mg. RNA and DNA were co-extracted from it with the AllPrep DNA/RNA mini kit. Sequencing used tumor-adjacent normal liver tissue. Every receptor here comes from a woman aged 25 to 39 with primary liver carcinoma and hepatitis B virus infection.

A note on this clonotype: The junction shows a germline mismatch at one end, possibly a read error. The J gene is TRBJ1-5, the V gene TRBV7-9; no clear D. This CDR3 is built from 13 residues. The germline V gene has CDR1 SEHNR and CDR2 FQNEAQ (reference sequence). As DNA, the CDR3 is TGTGCCAGCAGCTTAGGGTTCAATCAGCCCAAGCATTTT. Protein sequence: CASSLGFNQPKHF.

Notes on this clonotype: Sequence at one end of the junction differs from germline and may be a read error. The chain joins TRBV6-4 to TRBJ2-1, with 7 positions matching TRBD2. The CDR3 has 15 amino acids. Germline CDR1 MRHNA, CDR2 SNTAGT. This CDR3 is CTSSGLAEAPNEQFF. The CDR3, as DNA: TGTACCAGCAGTGGCCTAGCGGAGGCCCCCAATGAGCAGTTCTTC.

This clonotype was observed once. Being one base from a much bigger clone, this may be a read error. The CDR3 is CVSSLMGNNEKLFF. The CDR3 DNA sequence: TGTGTCAGCAGTTTAATGGGAAATAATGAAAAACTGTTTTTT. V usage is TRBV28 and J usage is TRBJ1-4; D is ambiguous. This CDR3 spans 14 amino acids. Germline assignment: CDR1 MDHEN and CDR2 SYDVKM.